The T cell receptor (beta chain) under discussion was sequenced for a study of blood T cell repertoires in COVID-19. For the study at large: PBMCs, B-cell-depleted T cells, or T cells were the source of the cDNA or gDNA that made up the material.

As handled by the study authors: It was from reference gene primer amplification that nucleated cell counts were estimated. The repertoire was sequenced with immunoSEQ multiplex PCR; TCRdb's copy has only in-frame clones and lacks some. That table gives V, J and clone size, and the DNA gave D and trimming. Of about 140,000 clones in the sample, 65% to 90% were seen once. CDR1 and CDR2 (germline): MNHEY, SVGAGI. Deletions cut 8 bases from V and 6 bases from J, with 14 bases between. CDR3 length: 13 amino acids. The chain uses TRBV6-5 and TRBJ2-1; weak D call: TRBD1 (5 bases). The receptor was isolated from a man aged 50-60 years with acute or convalescent COVID-19. Sequencing input: peripheral blood. Here the CDR3 reads CASAWGGSNEQFF. CDR3 DNA sequence: TGTGCCAGCGCGTGGGGCGGAAGCAATGAGCAGTTCTTC.